This TCR beta chain was recorded in a study of blood T cell repertoires in COVID-19. Data came from immunoSEQ multiplex PCR; TCRdb stores just in-frame clones and leaves some out. The sample holds 87,000 or so clones, approximately 89% seen once. CDR1 is GTSNPN and CDR2 is SVGIG in the germline V gene (reference sequence). Unmatched junction bases numbered 12, after V lost 5 bases and J lost 3 bases. The CDR3 totals 16 residues. The chain combines TRBV30 with TRBJ2-5; 10 bases match TRBD2. Sequencing was carried out using peripheral blood. This TCR was sampled from a man older than 75 with acute or convalescent COVID-19. The CDR3 DNA reads as TGTGCCTGGGGAAGGCCGTCAACTAGCGGGAAAGAGACCCAGTACTTC. It is translated as CAWGRPSTSGKETQYF.